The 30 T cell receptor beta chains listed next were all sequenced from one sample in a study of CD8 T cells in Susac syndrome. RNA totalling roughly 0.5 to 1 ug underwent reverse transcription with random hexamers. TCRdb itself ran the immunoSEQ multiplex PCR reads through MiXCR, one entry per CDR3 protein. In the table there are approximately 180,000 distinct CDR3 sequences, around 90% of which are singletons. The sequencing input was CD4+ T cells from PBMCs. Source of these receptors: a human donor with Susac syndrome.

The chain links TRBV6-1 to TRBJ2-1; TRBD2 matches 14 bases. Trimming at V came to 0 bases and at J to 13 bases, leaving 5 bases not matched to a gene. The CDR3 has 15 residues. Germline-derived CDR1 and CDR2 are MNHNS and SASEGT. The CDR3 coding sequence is TGTGCCAGCAGTGAAGCGGGACTAGCGGGAGACCCCCAGTTCTTC. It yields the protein CASSEAGLAGDPQFF.

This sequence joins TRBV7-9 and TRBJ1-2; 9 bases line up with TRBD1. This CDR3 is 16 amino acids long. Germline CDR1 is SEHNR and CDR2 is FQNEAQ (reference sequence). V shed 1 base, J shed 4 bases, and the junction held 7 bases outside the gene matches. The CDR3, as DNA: TGTGCCAGCAGCTTAGGGATGGGACAGGGCGGCTATGGCTACACCTTC. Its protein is CASSLGMGQGGYGYTF.

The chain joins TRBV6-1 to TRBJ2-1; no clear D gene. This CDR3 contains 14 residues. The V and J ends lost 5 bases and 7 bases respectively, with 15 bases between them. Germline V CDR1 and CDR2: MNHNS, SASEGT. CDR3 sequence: CASSSGPARNEQFF. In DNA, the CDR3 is TGTGCCAGCAGTTCTGGGCCGGCAAGGAATGAGCAGTTCTTC.

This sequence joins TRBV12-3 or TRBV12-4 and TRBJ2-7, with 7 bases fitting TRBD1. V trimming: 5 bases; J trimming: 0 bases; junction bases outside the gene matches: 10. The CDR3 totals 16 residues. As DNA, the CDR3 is TGTGCCAGCAGTCCACTGACAGGGAAGGTCTCCTACGAGCAGTACTTC. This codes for CASSPLTGKVSYEQYF.

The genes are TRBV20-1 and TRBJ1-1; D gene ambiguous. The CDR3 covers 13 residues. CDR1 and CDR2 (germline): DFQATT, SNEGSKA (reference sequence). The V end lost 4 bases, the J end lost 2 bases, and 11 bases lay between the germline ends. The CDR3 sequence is CSANNFVNTEAFF. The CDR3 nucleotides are TGCAGTGCTAACAACTTCGTTAACACTGAAGCTTTCTTT.

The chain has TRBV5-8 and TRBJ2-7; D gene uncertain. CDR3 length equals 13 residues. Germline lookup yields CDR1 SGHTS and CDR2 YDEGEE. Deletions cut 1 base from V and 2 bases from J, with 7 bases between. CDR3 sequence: CASSLRVTYEQYF. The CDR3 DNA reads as TGTGCCAGCAGCTTGAGGGTTACCTACGAGCAGTACTTC.

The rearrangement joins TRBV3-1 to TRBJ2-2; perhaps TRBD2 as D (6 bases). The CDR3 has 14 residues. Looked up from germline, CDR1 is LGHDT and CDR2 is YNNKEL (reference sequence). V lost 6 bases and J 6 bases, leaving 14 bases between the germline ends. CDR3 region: CASRNWRLAGELFF. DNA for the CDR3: TGTGCCAGCAGGAATTGGCGACTAGCCGGGGAGCTGTTTTTT.

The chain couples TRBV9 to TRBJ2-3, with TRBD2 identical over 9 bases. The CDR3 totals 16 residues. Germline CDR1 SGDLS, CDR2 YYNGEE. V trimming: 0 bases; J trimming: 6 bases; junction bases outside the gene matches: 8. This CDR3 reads CASSVAPIAGVDTQYF. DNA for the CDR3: TGTGCCAGCAGCGTAGCCCCCATAGCGGGAGTGGATACGCAGTATTTT.

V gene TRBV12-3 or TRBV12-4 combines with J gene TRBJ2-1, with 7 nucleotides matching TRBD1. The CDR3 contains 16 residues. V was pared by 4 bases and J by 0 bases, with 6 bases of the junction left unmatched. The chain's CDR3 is CASSSSRTGSYNEQFF. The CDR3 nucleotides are TGTGCCAGCAGTTCCTCACGGACAGGCTCCTACAATGAGCAGTTCTTC.

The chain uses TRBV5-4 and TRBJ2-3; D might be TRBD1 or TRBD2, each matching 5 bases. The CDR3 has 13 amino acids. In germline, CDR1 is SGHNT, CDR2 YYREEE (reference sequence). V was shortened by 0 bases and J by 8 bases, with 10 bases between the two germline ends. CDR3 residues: CASSLDERGTQYF. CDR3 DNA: TGTGCCAGCAGCTTGGATGAGAGGGGTACGCAGTATTTT. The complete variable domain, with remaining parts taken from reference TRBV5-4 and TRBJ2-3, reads ETGVTQSPTHLIKTRGQQVTLRCSSQSGHNTVSWYQQALGQGPQFIFQYYREEENGRGNFPPRFSGLQFPNYSSELNVNALELDDSALYLCASSLDERGTQYFGPGTRLTVL.

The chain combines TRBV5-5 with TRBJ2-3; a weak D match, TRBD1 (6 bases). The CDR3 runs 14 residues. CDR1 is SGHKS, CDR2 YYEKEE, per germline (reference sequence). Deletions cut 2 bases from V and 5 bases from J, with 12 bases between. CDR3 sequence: CASSFLGAGDTQYF. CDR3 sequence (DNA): TGTGCCAGCAGCTTTCTGGGGGCCGGAGATACGCAGTATTTT.

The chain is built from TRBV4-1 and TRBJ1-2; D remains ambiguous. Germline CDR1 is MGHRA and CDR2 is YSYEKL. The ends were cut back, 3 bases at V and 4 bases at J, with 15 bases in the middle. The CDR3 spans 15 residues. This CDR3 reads CASSQAAGSGYGYTF. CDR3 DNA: TGCGCCAGCAGCCAGGCGGCGGGGTCGGGCTATGGCTACACCTTC.

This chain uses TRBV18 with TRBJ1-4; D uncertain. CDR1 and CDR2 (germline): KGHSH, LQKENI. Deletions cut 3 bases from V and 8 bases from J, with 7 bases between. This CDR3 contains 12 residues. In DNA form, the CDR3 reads TGTGCCAGCTCACCCGAAAAGGAAAAACTGTTTTTT. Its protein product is CASSPEKEKLFF.

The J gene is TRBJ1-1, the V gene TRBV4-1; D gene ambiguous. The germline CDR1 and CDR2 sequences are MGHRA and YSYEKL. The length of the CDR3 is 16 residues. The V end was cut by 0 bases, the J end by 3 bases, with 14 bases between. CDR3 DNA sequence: TGCGCCAGCAGCCAAGATAATGGGGATTCGGACACTGAAGCTTTCTTT. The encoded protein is CASSQDNGDSDTEAFF.

The CDR3 here is CASRPGTGQETQYF. The CDR3 region has the DNA TGTGCCAGCAGGCCCGGGACGGGCCAAGAGACCCAGTACTTC. The chain recombines TRBV5-4 with TRBJ2-5, with D perhaps assigned TRBD1 or TRBD2 (5 bases each). This CDR3 comprises 14 residues. V dropped 5 bases and J dropped 1 base, with 12 bases sitting between them. Germline loops: CDR1 SGHNT, CDR2 YYREEE (reference sequence).

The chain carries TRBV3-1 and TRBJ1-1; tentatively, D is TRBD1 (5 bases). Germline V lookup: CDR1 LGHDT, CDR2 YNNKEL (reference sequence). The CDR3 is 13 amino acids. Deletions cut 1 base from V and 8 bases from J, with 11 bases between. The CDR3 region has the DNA TGTGCCAGCAGCCAAGCGGGGGTTCCGGAAGCTTTCTTT. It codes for CASSQAGVPEAFF.

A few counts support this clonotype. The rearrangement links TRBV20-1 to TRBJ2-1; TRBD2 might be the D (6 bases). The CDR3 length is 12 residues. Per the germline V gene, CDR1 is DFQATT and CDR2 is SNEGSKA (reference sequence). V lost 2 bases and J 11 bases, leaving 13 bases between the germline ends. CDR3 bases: TGCAGTGCTAGAAATAAGGAGGGACAGCAGTTCTTC. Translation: CSARNKEGQQFF.

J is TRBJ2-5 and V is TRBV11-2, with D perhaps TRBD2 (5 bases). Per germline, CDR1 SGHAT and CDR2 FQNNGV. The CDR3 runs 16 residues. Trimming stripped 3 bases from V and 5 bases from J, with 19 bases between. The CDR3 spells CASSFLRDSLGETQYF. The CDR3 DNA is TGTGCCAGCAGCTTCCTCCGGGATTCCCTCGGGGAGACCCAGTACTTC.

The chain's CDR3 is CSARLARNQETQYF. CDR3 nucleotides: TGCAGTGCCAGACTAGCCCGAAACCAAGAGACCCAGTACTTC. The rearrangement links TRBV20-1 to TRBJ2-5, with 7 bases that match TRBD2. The germline CDR1 and CDR2 sequences are DFQATT and SNEGSKA (reference sequence). V lost 6 bases and J lost 0; bases outside the gene matches: 7. The CDR3 spans 14 residues.

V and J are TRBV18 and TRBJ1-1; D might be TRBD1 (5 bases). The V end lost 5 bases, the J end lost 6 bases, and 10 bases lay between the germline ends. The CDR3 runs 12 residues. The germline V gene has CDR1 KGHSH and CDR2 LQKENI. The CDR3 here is CASSRGISEAFF. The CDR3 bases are TGTGCCAGCTCAAGGGGAATATCTGAAGCTTTCTTT.

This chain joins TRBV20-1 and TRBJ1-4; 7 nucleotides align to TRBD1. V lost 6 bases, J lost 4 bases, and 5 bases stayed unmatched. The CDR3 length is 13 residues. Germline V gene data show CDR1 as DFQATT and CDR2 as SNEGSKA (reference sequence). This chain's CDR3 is CSATGTDNEKLFF. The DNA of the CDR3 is TGCAGTGCCACCGGGACAGATAATGAAAAACTGTTTTTT.

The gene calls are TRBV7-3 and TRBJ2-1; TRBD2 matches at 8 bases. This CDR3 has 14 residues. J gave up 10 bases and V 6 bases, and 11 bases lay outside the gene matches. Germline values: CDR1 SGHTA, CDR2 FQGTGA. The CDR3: CASRRTSLMGEQFF. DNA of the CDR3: TGTGCCAGCAGGAGGACTAGCCTGATGGGGGAGCAGTTCTTC.

In DNA, the CDR3 is TGCAGCGCCAGACAGGGTGGGTACACTGAAGCTTTCTTT. Translating gives CSARQGGYTEAFF. The rearrangement links TRBV29-1 to TRBJ1-1; 7 bases align to TRBD1. Germline-derived CDR1 and CDR2 are SQVTM and ANQGSEA. CDR3 length equals 13 residues. V gave up 7 bases and J gave up 3 bases; unmatched junction bases: 8.

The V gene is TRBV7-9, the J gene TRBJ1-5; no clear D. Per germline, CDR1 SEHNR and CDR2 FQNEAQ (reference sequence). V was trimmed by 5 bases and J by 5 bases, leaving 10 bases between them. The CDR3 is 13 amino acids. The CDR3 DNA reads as TGTGCCAGCAGCGCGGACGGATATCAGCCCCAGCATTTT. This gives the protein CASSADGYQPQHF.

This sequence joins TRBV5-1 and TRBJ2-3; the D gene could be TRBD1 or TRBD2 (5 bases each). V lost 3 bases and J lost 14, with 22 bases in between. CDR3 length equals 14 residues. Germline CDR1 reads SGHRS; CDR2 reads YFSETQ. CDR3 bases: TGCGCCAGCAGCTGGAATACAGGACTGGACAACCTGTATTTT. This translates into CASSWNTGLDNLYF. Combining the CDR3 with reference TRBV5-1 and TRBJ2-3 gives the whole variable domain KAGVTQTPRYLIKTRGQQVTLSCSPISGHRSVSWYQQTPGQGLQFLFEYFSETQRNKGNFPGRFSGRQFSNSRSEMNVSTLELGDSALYLCASSWNTGLDNLYFGPGTRLTVL.

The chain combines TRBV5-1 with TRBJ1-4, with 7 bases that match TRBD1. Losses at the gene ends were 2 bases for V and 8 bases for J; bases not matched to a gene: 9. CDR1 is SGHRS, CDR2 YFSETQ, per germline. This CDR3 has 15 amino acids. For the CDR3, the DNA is TGCGCCAGCAGCTTTGAGGGACAGTCCGTAGAAAAACTGTTTTTT. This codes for CASSFEGQSVEKLFF.

Written as DNA, the CDR3 is TGTGCCAGCAGTTACTCAATGGCTGGAGGAAACACCATATATTTT. The encoded protein is CASSYSMAGGNTIYF. The chain links TRBV6-5 to TRBJ1-3; D gene uncertain. CDR3 length: 15 amino acids. The V gene lost 0 bases and the J gene lost 4 bases, with 10 bases spanning the gap. Germline values: CDR1 MNHEY, CDR2 SVGAGI.

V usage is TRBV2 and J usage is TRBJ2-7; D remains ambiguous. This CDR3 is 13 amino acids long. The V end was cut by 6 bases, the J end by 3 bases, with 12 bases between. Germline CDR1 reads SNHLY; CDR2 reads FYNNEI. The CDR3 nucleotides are TGTGCCAGCAGCCCGCCCCCCTACTACGAGCAGTACTTC. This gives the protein CASSPPPYYEQYF.

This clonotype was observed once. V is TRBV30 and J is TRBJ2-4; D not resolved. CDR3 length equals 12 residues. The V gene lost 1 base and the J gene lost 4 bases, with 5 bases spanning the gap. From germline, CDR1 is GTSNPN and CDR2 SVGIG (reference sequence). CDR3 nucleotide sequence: TGTGCCTGGAGTGACAGTAAAAACATTCAGTACTTC. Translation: CAWSDSKNIQYF. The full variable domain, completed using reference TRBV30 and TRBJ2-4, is SQTIHQWPATLVQPVGSPLSLECTVEGTSNPNLYWYRQAAGRGLQLLFYSVGIGQISSEVPQNLSASRPQDRQFILSSKKLLLSDSGFYLCAWSDSKNIQYFGAGTRLSVL.

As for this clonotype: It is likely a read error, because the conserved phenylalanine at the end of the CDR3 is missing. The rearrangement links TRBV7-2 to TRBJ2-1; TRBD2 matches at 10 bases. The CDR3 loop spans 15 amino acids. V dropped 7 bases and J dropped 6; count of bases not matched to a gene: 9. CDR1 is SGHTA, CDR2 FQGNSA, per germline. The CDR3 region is CASTSLAGEINEQFV. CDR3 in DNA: TGTGCCAGCACCAGTCTAGCGGGAGAGATCAATGAGCAGTTCGTC.